A single sample gave rise to the 10 T cell receptor beta chains below, sequenced in a study of blood T cell repertoires in COVID-19 (dated by TCRdb to 2020 to 2022). Library creation used the immunoSEQ multiplex PCR assay. TCRdb obtained this table from immuneACCESS and retained in-frame rearrangements with V and J assigned. These tables miss some clones; where compared with another copy, unresolved V genes account for less than half of the shortfall, and the remainder is unexplained. The sample table holds 250,000 or so clones, of which approximately 89% were seen once. The ten biggest clones cover 2.5% to 3.5% of the sample. The sample taken for sequencing was PBMCs or T cells enriched from blood (not recorded which). These receptors all stem from a woman in her forties who had been exposed to COVID-19.

V is TRBV6-2 or TRBV6-3 and J is TRBJ1-5; TRBD1 agrees at 7 bases. Germline V gene data show CDR1 as MNHEY and CDR2 as SVGEGT. Germline trimming cut 4 bases from V and 4 bases from J; bases unmatched to any gene: 10. The CDR3 contains 16 residues. The CDR3 DNA sequence: TGTGCCAGCAGTTTTTTAAACAGGGGCCGGAATCAGCCCCAGCATTTT. Amino acid sequence: CASSFLNRGRNQPQHF.

The gene calls are TRBV6-6 and TRBJ1-2, with 7 nucleotides matching TRBD1. The V gene's germline CDR1 is MNHNY and CDR2 SVGAGI (reference sequence). V was pared by 5 bases and J by 4 bases, with 4 bases of the junction left unmatched. CDR3 length: 13 amino acids. CDR3 amino acids: CASSGDSSYGYTF. The CDR3 nucleotides read TGTGCCAGCAGTGGGGACAGTAGCTATGGCTACACCTTC.

CDR3 amino acids: CASKNRQANYGYTF. Here the CDR3 DNA reads TGTGCCAGCAAGAACAGGCAAGCTAACTATGGCTACACCTTC. The genes are TRBV27 and TRBJ1-2, with D tentatively TRBD1 (5 bases). CDR3 length: 14 amino acids. Germline CDR1 MNHEY, CDR2 SMNVEV (reference sequence). Trimming took 7 bases from V and 0 from J, leaving 12 bases between them.

J is TRBJ1-6 and V is TRBV19; no clear D. V shed 3 bases and J shed 7 bases, with 7 bases lying between them. This CDR3 comprises 13 residues. Germline-derived CDR1 and CDR2 are LNHDA and SQIVND (reference sequence). The CDR3 protein is CASSIGWNSPLHF. DNA for the CDR3: TGTGCCAGTAGTATCGGGTGGAATTCACCCCTCCACTTT.

This clone was counted once. This chain connects TRBV28 to TRBJ1-2; tentatively, D is TRBD1 (5 bases). The V and J ends lost 4 bases and 4 bases respectively, with 16 bases between them. Germline V gives CDR1 MDHEN, CDR2 SYDVKM. The CDR3 is 15 amino acids. Written as DNA, the CDR3 is TGTGCCAGCAGTTCGGGGGGAGGTTCGGGCTATGGCTACACCTTC. It translates to CASSSGGGSGYGYTF.

This sequence joins TRBV5-6 and TRBJ1-3, with D possibly matching TRBD1 (6 bases). Trimming stripped 4 bases from V and 0 bases from J, with 17 bases between. Germline CDR1 reads SGHDT; CDR2 reads YYEEEE. CDR3 size: 17 residues. Here the CDR3 reads CASSLPDSLSSGNTIYF. CDR3 in DNA: TGTGCCAGCAGCCTACCGGACAGCCTATCCTCTGGAAACACCATATATTTT. The full variable domain, rest sourced from reference TRBV5-6 and TRBJ1-3, is DAGVTQSPTHLIKTRGQQVTLRCSPKSGHDTVSWYQQALGQGPQFIFQYYEEEERQRGNFPDRFSGHQFPNYSSELNVNALLLGDSALYLCASSLPDSLSSGNTIYFGEGSWLTVV.

The chain's CDR3 is CASSPPADTEAFF. The CDR3 nucleotides read TGTGCCAGCAGTCCACCGGCGGACACTGAAGCTTTCTTT. V usage is TRBV2 and J usage is TRBJ1-1; D ambiguous. V gave up 5 bases and J gave up 3 bases, with 10 bases separating them. Germline-derived CDR1 and CDR2 are SNHLY and FYNNEI. This CDR3 has 13 residues.

The chain joins TRBV5-1 to TRBJ2-7; TRBD1 might be the D (6 bases). Germline V gene data show CDR1 as SGHRS and CDR2 as YFSETQ. The CDR3 sequence is 12 residues long. The V gene lost 0 bases and the J gene lost 6 bases, with 7 bases spanning the gap. This CDR3 is CASSLEGGEQYF. The DNA of the CDR3 is TGCGCCAGCAGCTTGGAAGGGGGCGAGCAGTACTTC.

This rearrangement joins TRBV5-4 to TRBJ2-7, with D perhaps TRBD2 (6 bases). Trimming pared 3 bases from V and 1 base from J, leaving 17 bases between. Germline CDR1 reads SGHNT; CDR2 reads YYREEE (reference sequence). The CDR3 has 16 amino acids. CDR3 coding DNA: TGTGCCAGCAGCTCCAGTCCGGCGGGGATGTCCTACGAGCAGTACTTC. Amino acid sequence: CASSSSPAGMSYEQYF.

CDR3 bases: TGCAGCGTGAAAAGGGCTAGCGGCTACAATGAGCAGTTCTTC. Protein: CSVKRASGYNEQFF. The chain couples TRBV29-1 to TRBJ2-1, with 7 bases identical to TRBD2. J was trimmed by 3 bases and V by 6 bases; bases with no gene match: 8. The germline CDR1 and CDR2 sequences are SQVTM and ANQGSEA. There are 14 residues in the CDR3.